The source of this TCR beta chain is a study of blood T cell repertoires in COVID-19. Turning to the study itself: PBMCs, B-cell-depleted T cells, or T cells provided the cDNA or gDNA that made up the material.

This clone has only a few counts. The CDR3 has 14 amino acids. The V end was cut by 6 bases, the J end by 2 bases, with 15 bases between. The germline CDR1 and CDR2 sequences are SQVTM and ANQGSEA. Original handling: Cell counts per sample came from amplifying reference gene primers. Generated by immunoSEQ multiplex PCR, the TCRdb table keeps only in-frame clones and is missing some. That table is the source of V, J and clone size, and D and trimming were worked out from the DNA. In the table there are about 98,000 clones, nearly 90% of which are singletons. Sequencing used peripheral blood. The genes are TRBV29-1 and TRBJ2-3; maybe TRBD1 (5 bases). The clonotype was recovered from a man in his fifties with active COVID-19. The CDR3 spells CSVIGQGLTDTQYF. CDR3 DNA sequence: TGCAGCGTAATTGGGCAGGGCCTCACAGATACGCAGTATTTT.